The clone carrying this T cell receptor beta chain was counted many times. What it binds is not known. From germline, CDR1 is MDHEN and CDR2 SYDVKM. Trimming took off 6 bases at V and 0 bases at J, with 12 bases between the two ends. The CDR3 has 15 residues. The data originate from a study of regulatory T cells in long-lasting Graves disease. Study-wide context: A definition of persistent Graves' disease required over 5 years of antithyroid drugs plus positive TSH receptor antibodies. Whole-study findings and limits: A limited number of samples was an acknowledged limitation. With some 2,700 shared public clonotypes, persistent patients exceeded new patients, who shared about 1,000.

Construction of TCR beta libraries relied on iRepertoire HTBI primers and on Arm-PCR targeting CDR3 regions. TCRdb independently ran MiXCR on the multiplex PCR reads; one entry per CDR3 protein. The sample holds about 470,000 distinct CDR3 sequences; roughly a fifth are singletons and the top ten take 6.5% to 9%. The sample's time point: persistent/refractory GD, antithyroid drugs over 5 years with positive TRAb. Researchers made the TCR library from RNA that was extracted from PBMCs. The TCR sequence derives from a female donor with Graves disease. Source: peripheral blood mononuclear cells (PBMCs), taken when the disease was refractory, from a patient treated with antithyroid drugs. The chain is built from TRBV28 and TRBJ2-1, with D perhaps being TRBD1 or TRBD2 (5 bases each). CDR3 coding DNA: TGTGCCAGCAGCGCCGGGACCCTCTCCTACAATGAGCAGTTCTTC. It is translated as CASSAGTLSYNEQFF.